Listed below are T cell receptor beta chains from one sample, sequenced in a study of blood T cell repertoires in COVID-19. Sequencing was performed with immunoSEQ multiplex PCR; in TCRdb, only in-frame clones are kept and a portion is missing. This table holds under 60,000 clones, 80% to 90% found once. The sequenced sample was peripheral blood. These TCRs come from a human donor in a cohort sampled during active COVID-19. Both conserved end residues are part of each CDR3. Fields, in order: V gene, J gene, clone size, CDR3 length, CDR3 protein. Size is stated for part of the rows, as once, few or many counts, or as a class when the clone is expanded.

>TRBV7-2|TRBJ1-1|few|15
CASSLATDVSTEAFF
>TRBV19|TRBJ2-2|-|16
CASSIDSQGMTGELFF
>TRBV3-1/TRBV3-2|TRBJ2-3|-|12
CASSQDAAGRYF
>TRBV4-2|TRBJ2-3|-|18
CASSQAEDRAIHADTQYF
>TRBV27|TRBJ1-1|-|15
CASRPRGILGTEAFF
>TRBV19|TRBJ2-1|-|15
CASSLLTRRYNEQFF
>TRBV5-4|TRBJ2-7|-|17
CASSFGSGGANSYEQYF
>TRBV9|TRBJ1-1|-|15
CASSGAGTGVTEAFF
>TRBV27|TRBJ2-2|-|15
CASSFYGQRDTKLFF
>TRBV7-7|TRBJ1-5|-|11
CASIHGEPQHF
>TRBV18|TRBJ2-7|-|14
CASSPRGGPHEQYF
>TRBV29-1|TRBJ1-1|-|13
CSVVQGANTEAFF
>TRBV5-1|TRBJ2-2|-|19
CASSLFGLAGGTNTGELFF
>TRBV7-6|TRBJ2-5|-|12
CASSRYQETQYF
>TRBV6-2/TRBV6-3|TRBJ2-2|-|13
CASSAISIGELFF
>TRBV5-4|TRBJ2-1|-|18
CASSLVPSGGGRVNEQFF
>TRBV27|TRBJ2-7|-|13
CASWRQGAREQYF
>TRBV2|TRBJ1-2|few|13
CASSRQGYNGYTF
>TRBV7-9|TRBJ2-6|-|16
CASSRAPGTGANVLTF
>TRBV7-2|TRBJ1-1|-|15
CASSLRQGRGTEAFF
>TRBV2|TRBJ1-2|-|12
CARRGPNYGYTF
>TRBV2|TRBJ1-2|-|11
CASSSDRGYTF
>TRBV11-2|TRBJ2-3|-|18
CASSLAVNRGLLTDTQYF
>TRBV5-4|TRBJ1-2|-|15
CASSSDRGRDYGYTF
>TRBV9|TRBJ1-1|-|17
CASSDPRGSAEGTEAFF
>TRBV19|TRBJ1-3|-|16
CASSLWTEASGNTIYF
>TRBV7-6|TRBJ2-7|once|15
CASSSGTGVTYEQYF
>TRBV20-1|TRBJ2-1|once|14
CSASRGVGGNEQFF
>TRBV9|TRBJ1-6|-|14
CASSVGGFDSPLHF
>TRBV20-1|TRBJ1-6|-|13
CSASWGVGSPLHF
>TRBV7-3|TRBJ2-3|-|18
CASRDQGGQFAIADTQYF
>TRBV19|TRBJ1-4|-|17
CASKVDEGGATNEKLFF